Below, 28 T cell receptor beta chains from the same sample are listed, as sequenced in a study of T cells in tumors after PD-1 blockade. Time point here: first of two pre-therapy site-matched biopsies around 2 months apart. Libraries were prepared by immunoSEQ multiplex PCR; TCRdb keeps only in-frame clonotypes and omits some of them. The table records about 4,200 clones, 73% of them present only once. The source was tumor tissue, collected before anti-PD-1 treatment. The receptors derive from a human donor with basal cell carcinoma.

The J gene is TRBJ1-2, the V gene TRBV19; D may be TRBD1 (5 bases). V lost 3 bases to trimming and J lost 7 bases, with 12 bases between them. Germline V gene lookup returns CDR1 LNHDA and CDR2 SQIVND (reference sequence). CDR3 length equals 13 residues. CDR3: CASSITQGSGYTF. The CDR3 region has the DNA TGTGCCAGTAGTATTACCCAGGGTAGTGGCTACACCTTC.

The gene calls are TRBV5-6 and TRBJ2-3; 7 nucleotides agree with TRBD1. CDR1 and CDR2 from the germline V gene are SGHDT and YYEEEE. The CDR3 is 15 amino acids. V trimming: 3 bases; J trimming: 0 bases; junction bases outside the gene matches: 4. The DNA of the CDR3 is TGTGCCAGCAGCTCCGACAGGGTTAGCACAGATACGCAGTATTTT. This encodes CASSSDRVSTDTQYF.

The genes are TRBV10-3 and TRBJ2-5; tentative D call: TRBD1 (5 bases). The CDR3 length is 14 residues. Germline assignment: CDR1 ENHRY and CDR2 SYGVKD. Trimming took 8 bases from V and 3 from J, leaving 16 bases between them. CDR3 amino acids: CAIFRQPREETQYF. The CDR3 bases are TGTGCCATCTTCCGACAGCCTAGAGAAGAGACCCAGTACTTC.

V is TRBV6-4 and J is TRBJ2-3; 11 nucleotides match TRBD2. Germline CDR1 is MRHNA and CDR2 is SNTAGT. J was trimmed by 6 bases and V by 5 bases; bases with no gene match: 10. The CDR3 length is 16 residues. The CDR3 DNA follows: TGTGCCAGCAGTCTGGGTAGCGGGGGGGCTGAGGATACGCAGTATTTT. This gives the protein CASSLGSGGAEDTQYF.

The gene calls are TRBV12-3 or TRBV12-4 and TRBJ1-5; D gene uncertain. The CDR3 length is 12 residues. The CDR3 sequence is CATRASNQPQHF. DNA of the CDR3: TGTGCTACCCGGGCAAGCAATCAGCCCCAGCATTTT.

The count of this clone is one. The rearrangement uses TRBV19 and TRBJ1-2, with TRBD1 matching 7 bases. The V segment lost 7 bases and the J segment 3 bases; nucleotides outside the gene matches: 5. This CDR3 contains 13 residues. CDR1 and CDR2 from the germline V gene are LNHDA and SQIVND (reference sequence). In DNA, the CDR3 is TGTGCCAGTAACGACAGGGTAGACTATGGCTACACCTTC. The encoded protein is CASNDRVDYGYTF.

The chain links TRBV3-1 (or the pseudogene TRBV3-2) to TRBJ2-7, with TRBD1 as a possible D gene (6 bases). CDR1 and CDR2 (germline): LGHDT, YNNKEL (reference sequence). This CDR3 is built from 15 residues. V was shortened by 0 bases and J by 2 bases, with 11 bases between the two germline ends. CDR3: CASSQEHRVAYEQYF. The CDR3 DNA reads TGTGCCAGCAGCCAAGAGCACAGGGTAGCCTACGAGCAGTACTTC.

The genes are TRBV18 and TRBJ1-6; the D gene is possibly TRBD1 (6 bases). CDR1 and CDR2 from the germline V gene are KGHSH and LQKENI. Trimming removed 2 bases from V and 5 bases from J, with 13 bases in between. The length of the CDR3 is 16 residues. The CDR3 loop is CASSPRGGENNSPLHF. The CDR3 DNA is TGTGCCAGCTCACCAAGGGGGGGCGAAAATAATTCACCCCTCCACTTT.

This rearrangement joins TRBV10-3 to TRBJ1-4; 7 bases agree with TRBD1. V shed 6 bases and J 8 bases; nucleotides not matched to a gene: 6. The CDR3 contains 13 residues. Looked up from germline, CDR1 is ENHRY and CDR2 is SYGVKD. The CDR3 DNA follows: TGTGCCATCAGAAGGGGGCTAGGAGAAAAACTGTTTTTT. Amino acid sequence: CAIRRGLGEKLFF.

There are a few counts of this clone. The rearrangement joins TRBV15 to TRBJ2-7, with unresolved D. The CDR3 is 13 amino acids. Between the trimmed V and J ends, which lost 3 bases and 2 bases, there was a span of 8 bases. Looked up from germline, CDR1 is LNHNV and CDR2 is YYDKDF (reference sequence). The CDR3 loop reads CATSSAQAYEQYF. The CDR3 DNA reads TGTGCCACCAGCAGCGCCCAGGCCTACGAGCAGTACTTC.

This chain uses TRBV27 with TRBJ1-1; no firm D call. Deletions cut 6 bases from V and 2 bases from J, with 7 bases between. Germline CDR1 is MNHEY and CDR2 is SMNVEV (reference sequence). The CDR3 has 12 amino acids. The CDR3 DNA is TGTGCCAGCAGAACAAAAAACACTGAAGCTTTCTTT. Its protein product is CASRTKNTEAFF.

Details on this clone: One end of the junction does not line up with germline, which may come from a read error. J is TRBJ1-4 and V is TRBV18, with D possibly TRBD1 on 5 matching bases. Germline assignment: CDR1 KGHSH and CDR2 LQKENI. This CDR3 is 16 amino acids long. The CDR3: CASSPQAGRPGEKLFF. The CDR3 DNA follows: TGTGCCAGCTCCCCACAGGCAGGACGTCCCGGTGAAAAACTGTTTTTT.

This chain uses TRBV20-1 with TRBJ1-1, with 7 bases fitting TRBD1. Germline CDR1 reads DFQATT; CDR2 reads SNEGSKA (reference sequence). The CDR3 is 11 amino acids. J gave up 6 bases and V 6 bases, and 4 bases lay outside the gene matches. The chain's CDR3 is CSASDRAEAFF. The CDR3 DNA reads as TGCAGTGCGTCCGACAGGGCTGAAGCTTTCTTT.

This chain links TRBV21-1 with TRBJ2-1; the table calls TRBD2, which could not be checked here. TRBV21-1 corresponds to a pseudogene. The CDR3 is made up of 16 amino acids. The CDR3 protein is CASSISGGIPQYEQFF. For the CDR3, the DNA is TGTGCCAGCAGCATTAGCGGGGGTATCCCGCAATACGAGCAGTTCTTC.

This clone has a single count. The rearrangement uses TRBV7-9 and TRBJ2-1, with TRBD2 identical over 7 bases. J lost 3 bases, V lost 1 base, and 6 bases had no gene match. The CDR3 sequence is 16 residues long. Per germline, CDR1 SEHNR and CDR2 FQNEAQ (reference sequence). DNA for the CDR3: TGTGCCAGCAGCTTAGTCCCTAGCGGCAGCTACAATGAGCAGTTCTTC. The encoded protein is CASSLVPSGSYNEQFF.

The rearrangement links TRBV2 to TRBJ1-2; D unresolved. The CDR3 extends over 14 amino acids. In germline, CDR1 is SNHLY, CDR2 FYNNEI. V lost 8 bases and J lost 1, with 14 bases in between. CDR3 amino acids: CASGPPRDNYGYTF. In DNA form, the CDR3 reads TGTGCCAGCGGGCCCCCGCGGGATAACTATGGCTACACCTTC.

This clone has a handful of counts. The V call is TRBV6-5, the J call TRBJ1-5; D is possibly TRBD1 (6 bases). V shed 2 bases and J shed 2 bases, with 10 bases lying between them. This CDR3 is 15 amino acids long. The germline CDR1 and CDR2 sequences are MNHEY and SVGAGI. This chain's CDR3 is CASSYKGGGNQPQHF. As DNA, the CDR3 is TGTGCCAGCAGTTACAAGGGGGGAGGCAATCAGCCCCAGCATTTT.

The chain couples TRBV3-1 (or the pseudogene TRBV3-2) to TRBJ2-1, with a possible D match to TRBD1 (6 bases). Trimming took off 1 base at V and 14 bases at J, with 15 bases between the two ends. This CDR3 is built from 13 residues. Germline CDR1 is LGHDT and CDR2 is YNNKEL (reference sequence). This chain's CDR3 is CASSQGSRGSEFF. In DNA, the CDR3 is TGTGCCAGCAGCCAAGGCAGCAGGGGCAGCGAGTTCTTC.

This clone was counted a few times. The chain carries TRBV5-1 and TRBJ1-6; tentatively, D is TRBD1 (5 bases). Between the trimmed V and J ends, which lost 0 bases and 7 bases, there was a span of 11 bases. This CDR3 contains 15 residues. From germline, CDR1 is SGHRS and CDR2 YFSETQ. CDR3 sequence reads: CASSLEGPRNSPLHF. DNA for the CDR3: TGCGCCAGCAGCTTGGAGGGGCCCCGGAATTCACCCCTCCACTTT. The variable domain in full, with the rest retrieved from reference TRBV5-1 and TRBJ1-6, is KAGVTQTPRYLIKTRGQQVTLSCSPISGHRSVSWYQQTPGQGLQFLFEYFSETQRNKGNFPGRFSGRQFSNSRSEMNVSTLELGDSALYLCASSLEGPRNSPLHFGNGTRLTVT.

The table lists this clone with a few counts. The same CDR3 can be traced to other DNA sequences in this sample. J is TRBJ2-7 and V is TRBV10-2, with D perhaps assigned TRBD1 or TRBD2 (5 bases each). V lost 0 bases, J lost 4 bases, and 13 bases lay in between. CDR3 size: 15 residues. Germline values: CDR1 WSHSY, CDR2 SAAADI. The CDR3 DNA is TGCGCCAGCAGTGAGTCGACATCGAGGGGTTACGAGCAGTACTTC. Protein: CASSESTSRGYEQYF.

The V gene is TRBV7-8, the J gene TRBJ2-1; TRBD1 matches 7 bases. In germline, CDR1 is SGHVS, CDR2 FQNEAQ. CDR3 length equals 16 residues. The ends lost 1 base at V and 4 bases at J; junction bases unmatched: 7. Written as DNA, the CDR3 is TGTGCCAGCAGCTTAGAAGAGGGGGCGAATTACAATGAGCAGTTCTTC. It encodes CASSLEEGANYNEQFF.

This clone is a singleton in its sample. The chain couples TRBV6-1 to TRBJ1-1, with D perhaps matching TRBD1 (5 bases). CDR1 is MNHNS and CDR2 is SASEGT in the germline V gene. Trimming took 0 bases from V and 4 from J, leaving 15 bases between them. The length of the CDR3 is 16 residues. CDR3 sequence: CASSEAGRGRGTEAFF. For the CDR3, the DNA is TGTGCCAGCAGTGAAGCCGGAAGGGGAAGGGGCACTGAAGCTTTCTTT.

This clone was counted once. The CDR3 DNA is TGTGCCACCAGTGATAACAACAATGAGCAGTTCTTC. Encoded protein: CATSDNNNEQFF. This chain uses TRBV24-1 with TRBJ2-1; no firm D call. Germline V gives CDR1 KGHDR, CDR2 SFDVKD. Trimming stripped 3 bases from V and 5 bases from J, with 4 bases between. CDR3 size: 12 residues.

The table lists this clone with a few counts. The V call is TRBV19, the J call TRBJ1-6; 7 bases are shared with TRBD1. The V gene end was trimmed by 3 bases and the J gene end by 8 bases; junction bases not matched to a gene: 7. The CDR3 sequence is 15 residues long. From germline, CDR1 is LNHDA and CDR2 SQIVND (reference sequence). CDR3 sequence (DNA): TGTGCCAGTAGTATTGACAGGGATTCGGATTCACCCCTCCACTTT. Its translation is CASSIDRDSDSPLHF.

The CDR3 region has the DNA TGTGCCAGCAGTTTCGGGGAAGGCTACGAGCAGTACTTC. Translated: CASSFGEGYEQYF. The chain is built from TRBV27 and TRBJ2-7; tentative D call: TRBD2 (5 bases). V lost 3 bases and J 3 bases, leaving 9 bases between the germline ends. Germline V gene sequence: CDR1 MNHEY, CDR2 SMNVEV (reference sequence). There are 13 residues in the CDR3.

The chain combines TRBV5-1 with TRBJ1-2, with D possibly being TRBD1 (6 bases). The CDR3 consists of 16 residues. Germline values: CDR1 SGHRS, CDR2 YFSETQ. V was trimmed by 4 bases and J by 0 bases, leaving 16 bases between them. CDR3 in amino acids: CASSTSGASSNYGYTF. The CDR3 nucleotides read TGCGCCAGCAGCACTTCAGGGGCCTCATCTAACTATGGCTACACCTTC. Drawing the rest from reference TRBV5-1 and TRBJ1-2, the complete variable domain is KAGVTQTPRYLIKTRGQQVTLSCSPISGHRSVSWYQQTPGQGLQFLFEYFSETQRNKGNFPGRFSGRQFSNSRSEMNVSTLELGDSALYLCASSTSGASSNYGYTFGSGTRLTVV.

This rearrangement joins TRBV6-5 to TRBJ2-7, with D possibly TRBD2 on 6 matching bases. Trimming pared 0 bases from V and 1 base from J, leaving 7 bases between. The CDR3 consists of 14 residues. Germline assignment: CDR1 MNHEY and CDR2 SVGAGI. The CDR3 region is CASSYSRESYEQYF. The CDR3 bases are TGTGCCAGCAGTTACTCACGGGAGTCCTACGAGCAGTACTTC.

This chain connects TRBV19 to TRBJ1-2; unclear D gene. This CDR3 comprises 14 residues. V was cut by 0 bases and J by 4 bases, with 9 bases left in between. Looked up from germline, CDR1 is LNHDA and CDR2 is SQIVND (reference sequence). The CDR3 DNA is TGTGCCAGTAGTATAGAGCAGTATTCCTATGGCTACACCTTC. This encodes CASSIEQYSYGYTF.